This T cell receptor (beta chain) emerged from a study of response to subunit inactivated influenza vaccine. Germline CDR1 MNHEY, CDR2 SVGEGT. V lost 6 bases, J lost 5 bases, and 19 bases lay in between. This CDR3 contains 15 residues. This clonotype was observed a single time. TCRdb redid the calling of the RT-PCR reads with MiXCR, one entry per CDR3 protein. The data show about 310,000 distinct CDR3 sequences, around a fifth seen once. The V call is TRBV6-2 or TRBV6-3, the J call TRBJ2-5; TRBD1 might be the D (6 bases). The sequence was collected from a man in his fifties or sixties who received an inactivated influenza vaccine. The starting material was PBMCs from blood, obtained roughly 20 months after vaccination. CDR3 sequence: CASSKPPTGFETQYF. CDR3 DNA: TGTGCCAGCAGCAAGCCCCCCACAGGGTTCGAGACCCAGTACTTC.